The T cell receptor (beta chain) described here comes from a study of CD4 T cells in relation to SARS-CoV-2 and coronaviruses. Study in general: ViraFEST: roughly 10-day antigen culture of PBMCs, then TCR beta CDR3 sequencing. Notes on the study in general: SARS-CoV-2-driven expansion was significantly weaker in crossreactive than monoreactive clones. In roughly 65% of donors, memory CD4+ clonotypes crossrecognized SARS-CoV-2 and at least one common cold coronavirus spike.

Concerning this clone: Its antigen is undetermined.

Assay: immunoSEQ multiplex PCR; the TCRdb copy retains only in-frame clones and omits some. There are about 29,000 clones in the sample; roughly 76% occur only once, and about a sixth lies in the top ten. The CDR3 is made up of 18 amino acids. From germline, CDR1 is MNHNS and CDR2 SASEGT. Trimming shortened V by 2 bases and J by 1 base, and 15 bases separated the two germline ends. CD4+ T cells from unexposed donors were obtained before the COVID-19 pandemic (2011-2018). CD4+ T cells were isolated from the cells after more than nine days of culture. Half the medium was replaced with IL-2 medium on days 3 and 7.

V usage is TRBV6-1 and J usage is TRBJ2-6; D unresolved. The receptor was derived from a human donor in good health. The sequencing input was CD4+ T cells from PBMCs, cultured in vitro. DNA of the CDR3: TGTGCCAGCAGTGAACACCCCAATACACGGTCTGGGGCCAACGTCCTGACTTTC. It yields the protein CASSEHPNTRSGANVLTF.